The 27 T cell receptor beta chains in this list originate from one sample, sequenced in a study of blood T cell repertoires in COVID-19. The assay was immunoSEQ multiplex PCR, and TCRdb's table has in-frame clones only and misses some. The sample has approximately 180,000 clones; 80% to 90% are singletons. The sample comprised peripheral blood. Source of these receptors: a man in his 60s with acute or convalescent COVID-19.

The chain links TRBV28 to TRBJ2-2, with D possibly being TRBD2 (6 bases). The CDR3 loop spans 16 amino acids. Germline loops: CDR1 MDHEN, CDR2 SYDVKM. V was trimmed by 3 bases and J by 5 bases, leaving 16 bases between them. The CDR3 coding sequence is TGTGCCAGCAGTTTCGGAACCGGGACTTTGACCGGGGAGCTGTTTTTT. Amino acid sequence: CASSFGTGTLTGELFF.

In DNA, the CDR3 is TGTGCCACCAGCAGGCTAGCGGGCGGCGAAAACATTCAGTACTTC. Encoded protein: CATSRLAGGENIQYF. V gene TRBV15 combines with J gene TRBJ2-4; 8 nucleotides line up with TRBD2. CDR1 and CDR2 (germline): LNHNV, YYDKDF (reference sequence). The CDR3 covers 15 residues. V was clipped by 3 bases and J by 5 bases; unmatched bases: 6.

The V call is TRBV10-3, the J call TRBJ2-5; 9 nucleotides match TRBD1. Unmatched junction bases numbered 7, after V lost 3 bases and J lost 5 bases. The CDR3 is 15 residues long. Looked up from germline, CDR1 is ENHRY and CDR2 is SYGVKD. CDR3 in DNA: TGTGCCATCAGTGAAAGCGAACAGGGGGCTGAGACCCAGTACTTC. Amino acid sequence: CAISESEQGAETQYF.

The rearrangement links TRBV7-6 to TRBJ2-7; 9 nucleotides match TRBD1. J was trimmed by 5 bases and V by 6 bases; bases with no gene match: 8. The germline gives CDR1 SGHVS, CDR2 FNYEAQ. The length of the CDR3 is 14 residues. In DNA, the CDR3 is TGTGCCAGCAGAATCGACAGGGGGAGCGACGAGCAGTACTTC. It specifies CASRIDRGSDEQYF.

The chain couples TRBV11-2 to TRBJ2-5; tentative D call: TRBD2 (6 bases). CDR1 is SGHAT, CDR2 FQNNGV, per germline. The V gene lost 5 bases and the J gene lost 4 bases, with 17 bases spanning the gap. The CDR3 covers 15 residues. The CDR3 bases are TGTGCCAGCAGCCGGGGACTGGGTTGGAGAGAGACCCAGTACTTC. This translates into CASSRGLGWRETQYF. Full variable domain (missing parts from reference TRBV11-2 and TRBJ2-5): EAGVAQSPRYKIIEKRQSVAFWCNPISGHATLYWYQQILGQGPKLLIQFQNNGVVDDSQLPKDRFSAERLKGVDSTLKIQPAKLEDSAVYLCASSRGLGWRETQYFGPGTRLLVL.

This sequence joins TRBV3-1 (or the pseudogene TRBV3-2) and TRBJ2-1; tentatively, D is TRBD2 (5 bases). CDR1 LGHDT and CDR2 YNNKEL come from the germline V gene (reference sequence). This CDR3 has 13 residues. V was trimmed by 3 bases and J by 4 bases, leaving 7 bases between them. CDR3 sequence (DNA): TGTGCCAGCAGCCAGAGGGAATACAATGAGCAGTTCTTC. Translating gives CASSQREYNEQFF.

The rearrangement links TRBV10-1 to TRBJ1-3; 8 positions match TRBD1. CDR1 WNHNN and CDR2 SYGVQD come from the germline V gene (reference sequence). The CDR3 contains 14 residues. The V and J ends lost 6 bases and 1 base, in that order; junction bases with no gene match: 2. CDR3 sequence (DNA): TGCGCCAGCAGACAGGGGGATTCTGGAAACACCATATATTTT. Its translation: CASRQGDSGNTIYF.

V gene TRBV4-1 combines with J gene TRBJ1-3; TRBD1 agrees at 7 bases. Germline trimming cut 4 bases from V and 2 bases from J; bases unmatched to any gene: 5. Germline V gene sequence: CDR1 MGHRA, CDR2 YSYEKL. CDR3 length: 15 amino acids. CDR3 amino acids: CASSPAGGAGNTIYF. In DNA, the CDR3 is TGCGCCAGCAGCCCCGCAGGGGGTGCTGGAAACACCATATATTTT.

The V and J genes are TRBV4-3 and TRBJ2-7; 7 bases agree with TRBD2. V lost 0 bases, J lost 3 bases, and 8 bases stayed unmatched. The CDR3 sequence is 16 residues long. Germline CDR1 reads LGHNA; CDR2 reads YSLEER. CDR3 residues: CASSQEWGGSRYEQYF. CDR3 DNA: TGCGCCAGCAGCCAAGAATGGGGCGGGAGTCGCTACGAGCAGTACTTC.

The CDR3 bases are TGTGCCAGCAGTTTGTTCGGTGAAAAACTGTTTTTT. This gives the protein CASSLFGEKLFF. V gene TRBV12-3 or TRBV12-4 combines with J gene TRBJ1-4, with D unclear. The CDR3 totals 12 residues. The ends were cut back, 3 bases at V and 7 bases at J, with 6 bases in the middle.

The rearrangement links TRBV7-9 to TRBJ1-4; D is possibly TRBD1 (6 bases). The germline V and J ends were trimmed by 1 base and 8 bases, with 17 bases remaining between them. This CDR3 region has 16 residues. The germline gives CDR1 SEHNR, CDR2 FQNEAQ (reference sequence). DNA for the CDR3: TGTGCCAGCAGCTTAGTCTCGACAGGTTCGGGGGAAAAACTGTTTTTT. Translation: CASSLVSTGSGEKLFF.

The rearrangement links TRBV28 to TRBJ1-4; TRBD1 is a possible D gene (5 bases). The CDR3 has 15 residues. Germline values: CDR1 MDHEN, CDR2 SYDVKM. Trimming cost V 2 bases and J 7 bases, with 14 bases left between them. The CDR3 region has the DNA TGTGCCAGCAGTTTAATCGGCAGGGAGGGTGAAAAACTGTTTTTT. It is translated as CASSLIGREGEKLFF.

DNA for the CDR3: TGTGCCTGGAGTTTAGGACTACCGTCGGGTCAGCCCCAGCATTTT. Encoded protein: CAWSLGLPSGQPQHF. The chain combines TRBV30 with TRBJ1-5; D uncertain. Germline V gene sequence: CDR1 GTSNPN, CDR2 SVGIG (reference sequence). V was shortened by 2 bases and J by 6 bases, with 17 bases between the two germline ends. The CDR3 is made up of 15 amino acids.

The chain is built from TRBV7-3 and TRBJ2-1; TRBD2 matches 11 bases. The germline V gene has CDR1 SGHTA and CDR2 FQGTGA. J was trimmed by 8 bases and V by 0 bases; bases with no gene match: 0. This CDR3 spans 14 amino acids. The CDR3 region has the DNA TGTGCCAGCAGCTTAACTAGCGGGAGGGATGAGCAGTTCTTC. This encodes CASSLTSGRDEQFF.

This clone turned up a few times. The genes are TRBV28 and TRBJ2-2; D unclear. Germline CDR1 and CDR2: MDHEN and SYDVKM. The CDR3 covers 14 residues. V was pared by 3 bases and J by 6 bases, with 11 bases between. This chain's CDR3 is CASSFSSGPGELFF. As DNA, the CDR3 is TGTGCCAGCAGTTTTTCCTCAGGCCCCGGGGAGCTGTTTTTT. The variable domain in full, with the rest retrieved from reference TRBV28 and TRBJ2-2, is DVKVTQSSRYLVKRTGEKVFLECVQDMDHENMFWYRQDPGLGLRLIYFSYDVKMKEKGDIPEGYSVSREKKERFSLILESASTNQTSMYLCASSFSSGPGELFFGEGSRLTVL.

The chain has TRBV5-1 and TRBJ1-2, with D hard to call. Germline V gene sequence: CDR1 SGHRS, CDR2 YFSETQ. Trimming took off 1 base at V and 0 bases at J, with 10 bases between the two ends. The CDR3 is 15 amino acids. CDR3 region: CASSLSEQPNYGYTF. The CDR3, as DNA: TGCGCCAGCAGCTTGTCAGAACAGCCTAACTATGGCTACACCTTC.

The V gene is TRBV10-3, the J gene TRBJ2-6; no firm D call. The germline V and J ends were trimmed by 0 bases and 2 bases, with 11 bases remaining between them. This CDR3 is 17 amino acids long. Germline loops: CDR1 ENHRY, CDR2 SYGVKD. The CDR3 DNA follows: TGTGCCATCAGTGAGTCACCGGTTGCGGCTGGGGCCAACGTCCTGACTTTC. As protein: CAISESPVAAGANVLTF.

This rearrangement joins TRBV27 to TRBJ2-3, with 8 bases matching TRBD2. The CDR3 runs to 19 residues. With V trimmed by 6 bases and J by 3 bases, 20 bases remained unmatched. Germline lookup yields CDR1 MNHEY and CDR2 SMNVEV (reference sequence). CDR3 sequence: CASSPGPGLGKVVTDTQYF. CDR3 nucleotide sequence: TGTGCCAGCAGCCCCGGGCCGGGACTAGGGAAAGTGGTGACAGATACGCAGTATTTT.

The rearrangement joins TRBV5-5 to TRBJ1-5; no definite D call. Germline assignment: CDR1 SGHKS and CDR2 YYEKEE (reference sequence). Trimming cost V 0 bases and J 6 bases, with 13 bases left between them. CDR3 length: 15 amino acids. The CDR3 loop is CASSLGLLNGQPQHF. As DNA, the CDR3 is TGTGCCAGCAGCTTGGGACTCCTTAATGGTCAGCCCCAGCATTTT. Based on the CDR3 plus reference TRBV5-5 and TRBJ1-5, the full variable domain is DAGVTQSPTHLIKTRGQQVTLRCSPISGHKSVSWYQQVLGQGPQFIFQYYEKEERGRGNFPDRFSARQFPNYSSELNVNALLLGDSALYLCASSLGLLNGQPQHFGDGTRLSIL.

J is TRBJ1-1 and V is TRBV19; 7 nucleotides line up with TRBD1. The V gene end was trimmed by 0 bases and the J gene end by 7 bases; junction bases not matched to a gene: 5. Germline V gene sequence: CDR1 LNHDA, CDR2 SQIVND (reference sequence). The CDR3 sequence is 14 residues long. The CDR3 spells CASSIDPDRSEAFF. In nucleotides, the CDR3 is TGTGCCAGTAGTATAGACCCGGACAGGAGTGAAGCTTTCTTT.

The chain combines TRBV9 with TRBJ2-3, with D uncertain. This CDR3 is built from 11 residues. The V and J ends lost 2 bases and 6 bases respectively, with 4 bases between them. CDR1 and CDR2 (germline): SGDLS, YYNGEE. The CDR3 DNA reads as TGTGCCAGCAGCGTCGCGGATACGCAGTATTTT. Protein sequence: CASSVADTQYF.

The chain links TRBV7-9 to TRBJ2-3, with D perhaps TRBD2 (5 bases). V was trimmed by 5 bases and J by 1 base, leaving 16 bases between them. From germline, CDR1 is SEHNR and CDR2 FQNEAQ (reference sequence). The CDR3 has 16 amino acids. CDR3 DNA: TGTGCCAGCAGCGATAGGAGGCTAGCAGGCACAGATACGCAGTATTTT. Encoded protein: CASSDRRLAGTDTQYF. The full variable domain, with the rest looked up from reference TRBV7-9 and TRBJ2-3, is DTGVSQNPRHKITKRGQNVTFRCDPISEHNRLYWYRQTLGQGPEFLTYFQNEAQLEKSRLLSDRFSAERPKGSFSTLEIQRTEQGDSAMYLCASSDRRLAGTDTQYFGPGTRLTVL.

The gene calls are TRBV10-3 and TRBJ2-1, with D perhaps TRBD2 (6 bases). Germline assignment: CDR1 ENHRY and CDR2 SYGVKD. The CDR3 is 16 amino acids. V was trimmed by 1 base and J by 1 base, leaving 11 bases between them. The CDR3 region is CAISEWGGASYNEQFF. The CDR3 DNA reads as TGTGCCATCAGTGAGTGGGGCGGGGCATCCTACAATGAGCAGTTCTTC.

The chain has TRBV5-6 and TRBJ1-2; tentatively, D is TRBD1 (6 bases). The CDR3 has 13 residues. Trimming took off 0 bases at V and 4 bases at J, with 7 bases between the two ends. Germline V lookup: CDR1 SGHDT, CDR2 YYEEEE. CDR3 DNA: TGTGCCAGCAGCTTGGACAGGGTCTATGGCTACACCTTC. This encodes CASSLDRVYGYTF.

The chain is built from TRBV28 and TRBJ2-7; 10 bases fit TRBD2. The ends lost 2 bases at V and 0 bases at J; junction bases unmatched: 1. There are 15 residues in the CDR3. Germline V CDR1 and CDR2: MDHEN, SYDVKM. The CDR3 DNA is TGTGCCAGCAGTTTAGCTAGCGGGAGCTCCTACGAGCAGTACTTC. This codes for CASSLASGSSYEQYF.

This clone has just one count. The chain is built from TRBV12-5 and TRBJ1-3; tentatively, D is TRBD1 (6 bases). The CDR3 spans 16 residues. CDR1 LGHNT and CDR2 FRNRAP come from the germline V gene. Trimming removed 1 base at V and 0 bases at J, with 10 bases between. CDR3 nucleotides: TGTGCTAGTGGTTTGGACAGGGTTCCCTCTGGAAACACCATATATTTT. Translating it yields CASGLDRVPSGNTIYF.

The CDR3 reads CASSMRLAGVREQYF. The CDR3 nucleotides are TGTGCCAGTAGTATGAGACTAGCGGGAGTGCGCGAGCAGTACTTC. The V call is TRBV19, the J call TRBJ2-7; 12 nucleotides agree with TRBD2. Looked up from germline, CDR1 is LNHDA and CDR2 is SQIVND (reference sequence). Germline trimming cut 3 bases from V and 6 bases from J; bases unmatched to any gene: 6. This CDR3 is 15 amino acids long.